This T cell receptor (beta chain) was documented in a study of shared clonotypes between healthy human individuals. Study-level points and caveats: Generation of non-shared clonotypes was less probable than generation of clonotypes shared by all four donors. Researchers found naive subsets generally carried larger estimated richness than memory subsets.

The CDR3 consists of 14 residues. The germline V gene has CDR1 SGHRS and CDR2 YFSETQ. Trimming cost V 4 bases and J 2 bases, with 13 bases left between them. In regard to this clone: Its antigen is as yet unknown. Other DNA variants within this sample encode the same CDR3.

The protocol was immunoSEQ multiplex PCR, while the TCRdb copy is restricted to in-frame clones and leaves out a portion. The top ten clones hold around 1.8% of a sample with 550,000 to 700,000 clones, around 78% of them seen once. The specimen was memory CD4+ T cells sorted from blood. Indicated subset: CD45RA-negative fraction. This rearrangement joins TRBV5-1 to TRBJ2-7; no clear D gene. This clonotype was obtained from a woman under 40 in good health. CDR3 nucleotide sequence: TGCGCCAGCAGCACGGGCCTGGCCACCTACGAGCAGTACTTC. Its translation is CASSTGLATYEQYF.